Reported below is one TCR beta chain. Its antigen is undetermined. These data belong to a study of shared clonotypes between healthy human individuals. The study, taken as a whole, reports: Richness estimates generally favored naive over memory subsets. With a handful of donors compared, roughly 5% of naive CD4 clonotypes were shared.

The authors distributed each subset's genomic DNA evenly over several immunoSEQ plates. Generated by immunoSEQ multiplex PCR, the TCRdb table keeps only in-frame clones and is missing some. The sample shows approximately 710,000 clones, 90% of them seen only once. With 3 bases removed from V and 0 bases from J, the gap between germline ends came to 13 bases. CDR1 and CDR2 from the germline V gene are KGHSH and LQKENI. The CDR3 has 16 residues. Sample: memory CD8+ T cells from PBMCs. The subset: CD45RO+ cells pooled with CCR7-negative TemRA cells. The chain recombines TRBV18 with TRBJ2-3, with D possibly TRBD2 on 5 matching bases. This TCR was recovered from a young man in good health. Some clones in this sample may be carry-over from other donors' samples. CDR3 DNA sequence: TGTGCCAGCTCACCCCTTGGCCGGGGAAGCACAGATACGCAGTATTTT. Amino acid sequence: CASSPLGRGSTDTQYF.